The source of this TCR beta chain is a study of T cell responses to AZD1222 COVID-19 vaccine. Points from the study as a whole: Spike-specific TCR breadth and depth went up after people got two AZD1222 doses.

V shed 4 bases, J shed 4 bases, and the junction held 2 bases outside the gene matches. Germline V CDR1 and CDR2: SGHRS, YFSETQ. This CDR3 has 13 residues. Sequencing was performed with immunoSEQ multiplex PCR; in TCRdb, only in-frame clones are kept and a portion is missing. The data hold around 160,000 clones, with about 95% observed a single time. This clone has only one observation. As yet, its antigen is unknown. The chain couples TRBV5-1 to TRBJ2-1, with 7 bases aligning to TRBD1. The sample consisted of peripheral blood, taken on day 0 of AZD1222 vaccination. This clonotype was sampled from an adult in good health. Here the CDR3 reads CASSGDSYNEQFF. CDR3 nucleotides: TGCGCCAGCAGCGGGGACAGTTACAATGAGCAGTTCTTC.